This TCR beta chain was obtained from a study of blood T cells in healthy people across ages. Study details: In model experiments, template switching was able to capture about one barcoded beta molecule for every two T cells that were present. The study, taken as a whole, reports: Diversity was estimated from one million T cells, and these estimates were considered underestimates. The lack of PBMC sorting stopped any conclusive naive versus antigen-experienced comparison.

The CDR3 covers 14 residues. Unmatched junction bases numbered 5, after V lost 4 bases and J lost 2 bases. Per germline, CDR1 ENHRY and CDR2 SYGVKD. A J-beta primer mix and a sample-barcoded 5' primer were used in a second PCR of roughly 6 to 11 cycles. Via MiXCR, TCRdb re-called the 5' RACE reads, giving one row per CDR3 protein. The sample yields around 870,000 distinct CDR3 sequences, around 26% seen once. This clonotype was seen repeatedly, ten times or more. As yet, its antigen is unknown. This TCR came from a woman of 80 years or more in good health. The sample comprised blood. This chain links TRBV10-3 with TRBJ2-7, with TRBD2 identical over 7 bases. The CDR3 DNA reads TGTGCCATCAGTGGTCAGGGAGGGACCTACGAGCAGTACTTC. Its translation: CAISGQGGTYEQYF.